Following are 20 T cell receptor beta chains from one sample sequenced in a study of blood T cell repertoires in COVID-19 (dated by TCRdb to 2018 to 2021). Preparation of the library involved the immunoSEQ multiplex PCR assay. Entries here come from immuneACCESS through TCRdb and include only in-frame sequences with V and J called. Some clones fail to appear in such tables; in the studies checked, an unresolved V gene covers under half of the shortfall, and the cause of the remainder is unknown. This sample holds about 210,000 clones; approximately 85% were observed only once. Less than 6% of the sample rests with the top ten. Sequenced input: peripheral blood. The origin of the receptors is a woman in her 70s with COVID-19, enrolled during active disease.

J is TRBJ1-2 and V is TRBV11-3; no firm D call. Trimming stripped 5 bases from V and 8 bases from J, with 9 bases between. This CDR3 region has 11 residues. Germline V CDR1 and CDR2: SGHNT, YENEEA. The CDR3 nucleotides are TGTGCCAGCAGCCCGCGGGAGGGCTACACCTTC. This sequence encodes CASSPREGYTF.

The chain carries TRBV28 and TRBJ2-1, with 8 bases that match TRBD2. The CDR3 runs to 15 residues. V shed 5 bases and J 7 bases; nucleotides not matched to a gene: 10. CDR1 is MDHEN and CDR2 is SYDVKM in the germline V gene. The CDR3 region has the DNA TGTGCCAGCAGTCCATCTAGCGGGCTTAGGAATGAGCAGTTCTTC. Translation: CASSPSSGLRNEQFF. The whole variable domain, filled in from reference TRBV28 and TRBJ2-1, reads DVKVTQSSRYLVKRTGEKVFLECVQDMDHENMFWYRQDPGLGLRLIYFSYDVKMKEKGDIPEGYSVSREKKERFSLILESASTNQTSMYLCASSPSSGLRNEQFFGPGTRLTVL.

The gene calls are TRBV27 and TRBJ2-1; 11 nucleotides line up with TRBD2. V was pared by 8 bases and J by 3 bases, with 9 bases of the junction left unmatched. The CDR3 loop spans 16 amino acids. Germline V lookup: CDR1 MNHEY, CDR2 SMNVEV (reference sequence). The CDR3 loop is CASLSGRAPFYNEQFF. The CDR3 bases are TGTGCCAGCCTTAGCGGGAGGGCTCCCTTCTACAATGAGCAGTTCTTC.

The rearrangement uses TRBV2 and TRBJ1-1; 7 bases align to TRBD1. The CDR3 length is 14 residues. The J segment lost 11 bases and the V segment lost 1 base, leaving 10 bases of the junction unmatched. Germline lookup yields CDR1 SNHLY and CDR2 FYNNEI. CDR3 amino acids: CASSEGGGGKTAFF. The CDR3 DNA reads TGTGCCAGCAGTGAAGGTGGAGGGGGCAAAACGGCTTTCTTT.

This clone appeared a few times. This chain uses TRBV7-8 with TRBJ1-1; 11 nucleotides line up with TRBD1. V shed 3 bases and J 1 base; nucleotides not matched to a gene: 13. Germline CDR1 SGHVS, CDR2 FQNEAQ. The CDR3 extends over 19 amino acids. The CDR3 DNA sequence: TGTGCCAGCAGCTTTGGACAGGGGGCGAATTTAGTCTGGAACACTGAAGCTTTCTTT. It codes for CASSFGQGANLVWNTEAFF.

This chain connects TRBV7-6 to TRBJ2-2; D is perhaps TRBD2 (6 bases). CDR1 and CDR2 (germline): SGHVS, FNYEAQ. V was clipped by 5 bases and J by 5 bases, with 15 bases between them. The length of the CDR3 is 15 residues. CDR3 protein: CASSPRDSETGELFF. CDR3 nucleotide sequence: TGTGCCAGCAGCCCTAGGGACTCTGAGACCGGGGAGCTGTTTTTT.

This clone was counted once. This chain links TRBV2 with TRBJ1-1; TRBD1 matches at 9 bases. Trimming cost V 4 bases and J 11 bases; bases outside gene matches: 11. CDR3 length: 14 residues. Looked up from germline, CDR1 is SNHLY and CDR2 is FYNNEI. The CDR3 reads CASSVLGQGEGAFF. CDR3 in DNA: TGTGCCAGCAGTGTCCTGGGACAGGGAGAAGGTGCTTTCTTT.

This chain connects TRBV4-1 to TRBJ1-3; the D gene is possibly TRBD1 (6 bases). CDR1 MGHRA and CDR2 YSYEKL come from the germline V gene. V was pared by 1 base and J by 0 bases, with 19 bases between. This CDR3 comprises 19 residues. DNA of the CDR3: TGCGCCAGCAGCCAAGGATCGTTGGGTATAGGGGGCTCTGGAAACACCATATATTTT. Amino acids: CASSQGSLGIGGSGNTIYF.

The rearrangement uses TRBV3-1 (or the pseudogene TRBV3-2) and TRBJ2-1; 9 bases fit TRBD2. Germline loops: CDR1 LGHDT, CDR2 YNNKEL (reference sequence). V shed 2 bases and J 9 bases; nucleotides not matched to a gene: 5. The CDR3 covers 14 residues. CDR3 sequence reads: CASSQSGTSSEQFF. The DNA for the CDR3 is TGTGCCAGCAGCCAAAGCGGGACTAGCAGTGAGCAGTTCTTC.

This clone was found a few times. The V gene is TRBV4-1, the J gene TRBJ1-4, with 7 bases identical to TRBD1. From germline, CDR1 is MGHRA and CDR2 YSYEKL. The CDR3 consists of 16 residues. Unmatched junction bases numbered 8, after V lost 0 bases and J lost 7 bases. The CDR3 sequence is CASSQDRDRASEKLFF. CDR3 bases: TGCGCCAGCAGCCAAGATCGCGACAGGGCGAGTGAAAAACTGTTTTTT.

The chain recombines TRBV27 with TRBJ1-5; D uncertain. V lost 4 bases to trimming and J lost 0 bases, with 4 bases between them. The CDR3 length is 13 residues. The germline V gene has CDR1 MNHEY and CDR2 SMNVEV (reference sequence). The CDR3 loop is CASSSLSNQPQHF. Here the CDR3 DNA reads TGTGCCAGCAGTTCCCTTAGCAATCAGCCCCAGCATTTT.

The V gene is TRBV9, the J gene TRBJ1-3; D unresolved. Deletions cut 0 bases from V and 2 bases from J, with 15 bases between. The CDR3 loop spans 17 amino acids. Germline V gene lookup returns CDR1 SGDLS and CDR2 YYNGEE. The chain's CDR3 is CASSVEGLRTPGNTIYF. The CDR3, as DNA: TGTGCCAGCAGCGTAGAGGGCCTAAGGACTCCTGGAAACACCATATATTTT.

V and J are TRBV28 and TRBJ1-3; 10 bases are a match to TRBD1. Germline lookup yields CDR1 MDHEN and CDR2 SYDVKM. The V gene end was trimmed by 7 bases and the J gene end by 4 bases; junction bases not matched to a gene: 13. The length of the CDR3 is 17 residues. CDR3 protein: CASTKPAQTGGGNTIYF. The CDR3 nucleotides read TGTGCCAGCACCAAACCGGCCCAGACAGGGGGCGGAAACACCATATATTTT.

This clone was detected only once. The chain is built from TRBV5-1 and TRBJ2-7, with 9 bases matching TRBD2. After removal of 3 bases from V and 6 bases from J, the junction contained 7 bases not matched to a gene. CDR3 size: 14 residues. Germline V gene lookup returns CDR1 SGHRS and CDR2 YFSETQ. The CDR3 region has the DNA TGCGCCAGCAGCTGGGGGACTAGCTCTCCCGAGCAGTACTTC. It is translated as CASSWGTSSPEQYF.

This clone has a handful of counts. For the CDR3, the DNA is TGTGCCATCAGTACGGGACTCCTAAGGGATGGCTACACCTTC. Its protein product is CAISTGLLRDGYTF. The chain uses TRBV10-3 and TRBJ1-2, with a possible D match to TRBD1 (5 bases). There are 14 residues in the CDR3. V lost 5 bases to trimming and J lost 6 bases, with 16 bases between them. The germline CDR1 and CDR2 sequences are ENHRY and SYGVKD.

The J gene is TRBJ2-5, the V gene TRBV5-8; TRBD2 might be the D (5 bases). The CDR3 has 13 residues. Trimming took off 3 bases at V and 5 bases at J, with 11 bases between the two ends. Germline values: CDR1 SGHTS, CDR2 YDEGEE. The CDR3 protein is CASSSHGVETQYF. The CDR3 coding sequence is TGTGCCAGCAGCTCCCACGGGGTGGAGACCCAGTACTTC. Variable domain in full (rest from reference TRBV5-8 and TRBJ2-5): EAGVTQSPTHLIKTRGQQATLRCSPISGHTSVYWYQQALGLGLQFLLWYDEGEERNRGNFPPRFSGRQFPNYSSELNVNALELEDSALYLCASSSHGVETQYFGPGTRLLVL.

In nucleotides, the CDR3 is TGTGCCATCAGTGCGCCGGGTACAACTGAAGCTTTCTTT. This translates into CAISAPGTTEAFF. The rearrangement joins TRBV10-3 to TRBJ1-1; no firm D call. The CDR3 length is 13 residues. Trimming cost V 4 bases and J 5 bases, with 11 bases left between them. The V gene's germline CDR1 is ENHRY and CDR2 SYGVKD.

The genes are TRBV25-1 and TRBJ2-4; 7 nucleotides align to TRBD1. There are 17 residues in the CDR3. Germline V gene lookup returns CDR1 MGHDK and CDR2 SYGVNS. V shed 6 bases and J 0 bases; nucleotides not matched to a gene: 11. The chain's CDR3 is CASSTLSGGPAKNIQYF. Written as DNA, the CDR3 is TGTGCCAGCAGCACACTTTCAGGGGGTCCAGCCAAAAACATTCAGTACTTC.

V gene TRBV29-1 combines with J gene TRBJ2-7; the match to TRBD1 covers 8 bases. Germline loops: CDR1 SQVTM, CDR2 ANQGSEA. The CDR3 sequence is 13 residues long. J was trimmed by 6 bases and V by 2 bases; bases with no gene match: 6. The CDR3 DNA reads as TGCAGCGTTGAAAGCCAGGGGGCACGCGAGCAGTACTTC. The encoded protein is CSVESQGAREQYF.

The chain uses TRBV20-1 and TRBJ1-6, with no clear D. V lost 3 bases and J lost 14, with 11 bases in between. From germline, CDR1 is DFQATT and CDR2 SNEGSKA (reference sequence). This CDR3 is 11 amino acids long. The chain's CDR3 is CSASNVGTLHF. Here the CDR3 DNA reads TGCAGTGCTAGTAATGTCGGGACCCTCCACTTT.